Following are 28 T cell receptor beta chains from one sample sequenced in a study of metastatic and nonmetastatic thyroid tumors. Every patient was untreated before thyroid surgery. TCRdb re-clonotyped the PCR reads through MiXCR. Of over 65,000 clones listed, around an eighth are singletons. Sequenced: tumor tissue. The receptors come from a female donor with papillary thyroid cancer or a benign thyroid nodule (not recorded which). Some clones in this sample may be carry-over from other donors' samples.

As for this clone: A much larger clone lies one base from this, so it may be a read error. The chain uses TRBV6-4 and TRBJ1-1; 8 bases line up with TRBD1. Per germline, CDR1 MRHNA and CDR2 SNTAGT. V lost 5 bases to trimming and J lost 0 bases; unmatched junction nucleotides: 8. The CDR3 has 16 amino acids. Written as DNA, the CDR3 is TGTGCCAGCAGTATCGGGACAGGAACAATGAACACTGAAGCTTTCTTT. Residues: CASSIGTGTMNTEAFF.

This clone was seen ten or more times. Written as DNA, the CDR3 is TGTGCCAGCAGCCTCGGCGGAGGGACTGATGAGCAGTTCTTC. Its protein product is CASSLGGGTDEQFF. The V call is TRBV3-1, the J call TRBJ2-1, with D possibly being TRBD2 (6 bases). Deletions cut 4 bases from V and 8 bases from J, with 15 bases between. The CDR3 has 14 amino acids. The germline V gene encodes CDR1 LGHDT and CDR2 YNNKEL (reference sequence).

To note about this clone: Just one base apart from a much larger clone, this may be a read error. V is TRBV18 and J is TRBJ1-1; perhaps TRBD1 as D (5 bases). Looked up from germline, CDR1 is KGHSH and CDR2 is LQKENI. Between the trimmed V and J ends, which lost 7 bases and 5 bases, there was a span of 23 bases. The CDR3 length is 16 residues. The CDR3 nucleotides are TGTGCCAGCTTACCTGGACTGGGGGACTCGGGTACTGAAGCTTTCTTT. Residues: CASLPGLGDSGTEAFF.

This clone was counted a few times. A much larger clonotype is one base distant, so this may be a read error. The chain recombines TRBV9 with TRBJ2-7; 13 nucleotides agree with TRBD2. The CDR3 consists of 18 residues. Trimming took 3 bases from V and 5 from J; bases not matched to a gene: 14. The germline V gene encodes CDR1 SGDLS and CDR2 YYNGEE. The CDR3 DNA reads as TGTGCCAGCAGCGCTCGGGGACTAGCGGGACCCCCCCTCCACGAGCAGTACTTC. It yields the protein CASSARGLAGPPLHEQYF.

Many counts were recorded for this clone. The chain has TRBV27 and TRBJ1-6; D is ambiguous. The CDR3 consists of 14 residues. The germline V gene has CDR1 MNHEY and CDR2 SMNVEV (reference sequence). Trimming removed 4 bases at V and 9 bases at J, with 13 bases between. In DNA form, the CDR3 reads TGTGCCAGCAGTTGGATGGCAGGTTTTTCACCCCTCCACTTT. Its translation: CASSWMAGFSPLHF.

The J gene is TRBJ2-7, the V gene TRBV11-2; D is perhaps TRBD2 (6 bases). The germline CDR1 and CDR2 sequences are SGHAT and FQNNGV. There are 17 residues in the CDR3. V lost 4 bases to trimming and J lost 4 bases, with 23 bases between them. CDR3 DNA: TGTGCCAGCAGCTCTCAAGCCGGGACTGGGGGAATTTACGAGCAGTACTTC. Its protein product is CASSSQAGTGGIYEQYF.

This clone was recorded at least ten times. This chain links TRBV12-3 or TRBV12-4 with TRBJ2-1; TRBD2 aligns across 9 bases. With V trimmed by 0 bases and J by 10 bases, 7 bases remained unmatched. CDR3 length: 15 amino acids. This chain's CDR3 is CASSLAGGRAGEQFF. CDR3 sequence (DNA): TGTGCCAGCAGTTTAGCGGGCGGGAGGGCGGGGGAGCAGTTCTTC.

As for this clone: A much larger clone differs by one base, so this may be a read error. The chain is built from TRBV6-2 or TRBV6-3 and TRBJ1-1; D is unresolved. This CDR3 region has 13 residues. Germline lookup yields CDR1 MNHEY and CDR2 SVGEGT. V lost 2 bases and J lost 6, with 10 bases in between. CDR3 in amino acids: CASSYERSAEAFF. The CDR3 nucleotides read TGTGCCAGCAGTTACGAGAGGTCCGCTGAAGCTTTCTTT.

This clone has a count of ten or more. The V call is TRBV2, the J call TRBJ1-1, with TRBD1 as a possible D gene (6 bases). This CDR3 has 17 amino acids. The V gene's germline CDR1 is SNHLY and CDR2 FYNNEI. The germline V and J ends were trimmed by 0 bases and 0 bases, with 14 bases remaining between them. CDR3 amino acids: CASSEALGQRMNTEAFF. In nucleotides, the CDR3 is TGTGCCAGCAGTGAAGCGCTTGGACAGAGGATGAACACTGAAGCTTTCTTT. Using reference TRBV2 and TRBJ1-1 for the parts outside the CDR3, the full variable domain is EPEVTQTPSHQVTQMGQEVILRCVPISNHLYFYWYRQILGQKVEFLVSFYNNEISEKSEIFDDQFSVERPDGSNFTLKIRSTKLEDSAMYFCASSEALGQRMNTEAFFGQGTRLTVV.

This clone was recorded at least ten times. The CDR3 DNA reads TGTGCCAGCAGTGGCTTCACTGGGGACTATGGCTACACCTTC. Protein sequence: CASSGFTGDYGYTF. The chain couples TRBV6-1 to TRBJ1-2; unclear D gene. The CDR3 runs to 14 residues. The germline V gene encodes CDR1 MNHNS and CDR2 SASEGT. The germline V and J ends were trimmed by 4 bases and 3 bases, with 12 bases remaining between them.

In its sample, this clone was seen many times. The rearrangement uses TRBV29-1 and TRBJ1-3; 7 bases match TRBD1. J gave up 4 bases and V 6 bases, and 6 bases lay outside the gene matches. The CDR3 has 13 residues. Germline CDR1 SQVTM, CDR2 ANQGSEA. CDR3 DNA sequence: TGCAGCGTCTCCACAGGGGTGGGAAACACCATATATTTT. This sequence encodes CSVSTGVGNTIYF.

As to this clone: Possible read error: a much larger clone is one base away. This rearrangement joins TRBV6-1 to TRBJ1-2; possibly TRBD1 for D (5 bases). Trimming shortened V by 5 bases and J by 4 bases, and 11 bases separated the two germline ends. Germline assignment: CDR1 MNHNS and CDR2 SASEGT. The CDR3 loop spans 13 amino acids. This CDR3 is CASSTDGAYGYTF. CDR3 DNA: TGTGCCAGCAGTACGGACGGGGCCTATGGCTACACCTTC.

This clone was observed many times. This clone may be a read error of a much larger clone one base away. The chain joins TRBV20-1 to TRBJ2-3; D call uncertain. The germline CDR1 and CDR2 sequences are DFQATT and SNEGSKA (reference sequence). There are 13 residues in the CDR3. CDR3 amino acids: CRAQAESTDTQYF. The CDR3 nucleotides read TGCAGGGCCCAGGCAGAGAGCACAGATACGCAGTATTTT.

This clone was counted only a few times. This clone may be a read error of a much larger clone one base away. The gene calls are TRBV2 and TRBJ2-5; a possible D gene is TRBD2 (5 bases). The length of the CDR3 is 13 residues. CDR1 and CDR2 from the germline V gene are SNHLY and FYNNEI. The CDR3, as DNA: TGTGCCAGCAGTAAAGCGGACGGGAAGACCCAGTACTTC. Translating gives CASSKADGKTQYF.

This clone was seen many times. The J gene is TRBJ1-2, the V gene TRBV19, with 8 bases identical to TRBD1. J was trimmed by 8 bases and V by 5 bases; bases with no gene match: 7. Per germline, CDR1 LNHDA and CDR2 SQIVND (reference sequence). The CDR3 loop spans 13 amino acids. The CDR3 region is CASSGQGKYGYTF. The DNA for the CDR3 is TGTGCCAGTAGTGGACAGGGTAAATACGGCTACACCTTC.

This clone was found many times. The chain links TRBV7-2 to TRBJ2-7, with 9 bases aligning to TRBD2. The V and J ends lost 2 bases and 5 bases, in that order; junction bases with no gene match: 16. Germline CDR1 reads SGHTA; CDR2 reads FQGNSA. The CDR3 is 18 residues long. The CDR3 bases are TGTGCCAGCAGCTTAAGGTATCGGGCCGGCGGGAGGGGCGACGAGCAGTACTTC. Amino acids: CASSLRYRAGGRGDEQYF.

In its sample, this clone was seen many times. This chain uses TRBV7-8 with TRBJ2-3; D remains ambiguous. Trimming took off 1 base at V and 0 bases at J, with 8 bases between the two ends. CDR1 and CDR2 from the germline V gene are SGHVS and FQNEAQ. The CDR3 has 15 residues. CDR3 DNA sequence: TGTGCCAGCAGCTTAGGACAAACTAGCACAGATACGCAGTATTTT. Protein product: CASSLGQTSTDTQYF.

This clone was recorded at least ten times. The gene calls are TRBV2 and TRBJ2-3; 8 bases agree with TRBD2. Germline V gene lookup returns CDR1 SNHLY and CDR2 FYNNEI. V lost 9 bases to trimming and J lost 2 bases; unmatched junction nucleotides: 4. CDR3 length equals 13 residues. The CDR3 DNA is TGTGCCAGAGCGGGAGCCATCACAGATACGCAGTATTTT. Its protein is CARAGAITDTQYF.

The sample holds many counts of this clone. The rearrangement joins TRBV4-2 to TRBJ1-6; no clear D. V was clipped by 0 bases and J by 6 bases, with 9 bases between them. The CDR3 is 15 amino acids. CDR1 is LGHNA, CDR2 YNFKEQ, per germline. The CDR3 bases are TGTGCCAGCAGCCAAGAATGGCAGGTTAATTCACCCCTCCACTTT. Its protein is CASSQEWQVNSPLHF.

This clone was counted many times. J is TRBJ2-7 and V is TRBV10-3; TRBD1 aligns across 8 bases. Germline lookup yields CDR1 ENHRY and CDR2 SYGVKD. Trimming removed 6 bases from V and 4 bases from J; junction bases left unmatched: 5. This CDR3 is built from 13 residues. The CDR3 loop is CAISPGQAYEQYF. The CDR3 DNA reads TGTGCCATCAGCCCGGGACAGGCGTACGAGCAGTACTTC.

Comments on this clone: Sequence at one end of the junction differs from germline and may be a read error. This sample includes further DNA sequences coding for the same CDR3. This rearrangement joins TRBV12-3 or TRBV12-4 to TRBJ2-5, with 7 bases aligning to TRBD1. The CDR3 loop spans 18 amino acids. The CDR3 loop is CASTSEVRGQDGRETQYF. The CDR3 DNA reads TGTGCCAGCACCTCAGAGGTAAGGGGGCAGGATGGTAGGGAGACACAGTACTTC.

In this sample, this clone turned up many times. V is TRBV19 and J is TRBJ1-2; weak D call: TRBD1 (5 bases). Germline values: CDR1 LNHDA, CDR2 SQIVND (reference sequence). The CDR3 is 15 residues long. Trimming removed 5 bases from V and 4 bases from J, with 17 bases in between. The CDR3 coding sequence is TGTGCCAGTAGTCCACCGGGGGGGAACAGCTATGGCTACACCTTC. This sequence encodes CASSPPGGNSYGYTF.

This clone was detected only a few times. A junction boundary mismatches the germline segment, possibly from a read error. V gene TRBV7-3 combines with J gene TRBJ1-4, with D perhaps TRBD1 (5 bases). Germline assignment: CDR1 SGHTA and CDR2 FQGTGA. The CDR3 is made up of 15 amino acids. As DNA, the CDR3 is TGTGCCAGCAGCCTAACAGGCCTTCCGAATGAAAAACTGTTTTTT. This codes for CASSLTGLPNEKLFF. The full variable domain, in which reference TRBV7-3 and TRBJ1-4 provide the parts outside the CDR3, is GAGVSQTPSNKVTEKGKYVELRCDPISGHTALYWYRQSLGQGPEFLIYFQGTGAADDSGLPNDRFFAVRPEGSVSTLKIQRTERGDSAVYLCASSLTGLPNEKLFFGSGTQLSVL.

On this clone itself: A much more abundant neighbour one base away suggests this may be a read error. This chain joins TRBV16 and TRBJ2-6; possibly TRBD1 for D (5 bases). The CDR3 is 16 amino acids. From germline, CDR1 is KGHSY and CDR2 FQNENV. The CDR3 DNA reads as TGTGCCAGCATCCAATCGGCAGGGCCTGGGGCCAACGTCCTGACTTTC. It yields the protein CASIQSAGPGANVLTF.

As regards this clone: One base away lies a much larger clone, so this may be a sequencing read error. Additional DNA sequences in this sample encode the identical CDR3. The chain's CDR3 is CASSFTAGGVQETQYF. The CDR3 coding sequence is TGTGCCAGCAGTTTTACAGCGGGAGGGGTGCAAGAGACCCAGTACTTC. V gene TRBV12-3 or TRBV12-4 combines with J gene TRBJ2-5, with TRBD2 matching over 10 bases. The CDR3 consists of 16 residues. The J segment lost 2 bases and the V segment lost 3 bases, leaving 6 bases of the junction unmatched.

A remark on this clone: Relative to the germline gene, one junction end is altered; a read error may explain this. The V and J genes are TRBV6-1 and TRBJ1-1; D gene ambiguous. The CDR3 covers 9 residues. Germline CDR1 is MNHNS and CDR2 is SASEGT. This CDR3 reads CTSSPEAFF. The DNA for the CDR3 is TGTACCAGCAGCCCAGAAGCTTTCTTT.

For this clone: It may be a read error: a sequence one base away is much more abundant. Other DNA sequences in the sample encode the same CDR3. The chain combines TRBV7-9 with TRBJ1-2, with D uncertain. Germline lookup yields CDR1 SEHNR and CDR2 FQNEAQ (reference sequence). This CDR3 is 11 amino acids long. In DNA form, the CDR3 reads TGCGCCAGCAGCCGCCTTTGGGGCTACACCTTC. It specifies CASSRLWGYTF. The entire variable domain, with the rest obtained from reference TRBV7-9 and TRBJ1-2, is as follows: DTGVSQNPRHKITKRGQNVTFRCDPISEHNRLYWYRQTLGQGPEFLTYFQNEAQLEKSRLLSDRFSAERPKGSFSTLEIQRTEQGDSAMYLCASSRLWGYTFGSGTRLTVV.

This clone was recorded at least ten times. This rearrangement joins TRBV18 to TRBJ2-1; D might be TRBD2 (7 bases). CDR3 length: 20 residues. Germline CDR1 KGHSH, CDR2 LQKENI. V was trimmed by 2 bases and J by 7 bases, leaving 30 bases between them. The CDR3 DNA reads TGTGCCAGCTCACCAATCGGGTTTTTTGGGACACCGCTGGGGGGGAATGAGCAGTTCTTC. Translating it yields CASSPIGFFGTPLGGNEQFF.